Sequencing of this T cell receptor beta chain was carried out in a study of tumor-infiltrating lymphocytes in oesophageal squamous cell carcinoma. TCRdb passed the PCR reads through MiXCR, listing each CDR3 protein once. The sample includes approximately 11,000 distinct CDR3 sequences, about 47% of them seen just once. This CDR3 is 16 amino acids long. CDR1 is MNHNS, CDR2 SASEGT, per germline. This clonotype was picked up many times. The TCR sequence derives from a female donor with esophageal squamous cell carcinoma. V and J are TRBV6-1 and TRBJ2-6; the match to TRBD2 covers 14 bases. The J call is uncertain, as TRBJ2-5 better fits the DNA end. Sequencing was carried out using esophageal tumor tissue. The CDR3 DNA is TGTGCCAGCAGTCGGACGACTAGCGGGAGGGGGGAGACCCAGTACTTC. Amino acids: CASSRTTSGRGETQYF.